The sequence of this T cell receptor (beta chain) was determined in a study of T cell changes during pregnancy in multiple sclerosis. Sequencing used immunoSEQ multiplex PCR; TCRdb keeps in-frame clones, though not all of them. The table shows approximately 44,000 clones, with roughly nine tenths occurring only once. Germline V gene lookup returns CDR1 KGHSH and CDR2 LQKENI. Germline trimming cut 3 bases from V and 9 bases from J; bases unmatched to any gene: 17. The CDR3 consists of 18 residues. This sequence joins TRBV18 and TRBJ2-2, with TRBD1 matching over 9 bases. The receptor was derived from a female donor with multiple sclerosis, enrolled in a pregnancy study. The starting material was CD4+ T cells from peripheral blood mononuclear cells, obtained before pregnancy. The CDR3 DNA sequence: TGTGCCAGCTCACCTTTCGCACCGGGACAGGGCGGTGGTCGGGAGCTGTTTTTT. It specifies CASSPFAPGQGGGRELFF. The full variable domain, completed using reference TRBV18 and TRBJ2-2, is NAGVMQNPRHLVRRRGQEARLRCSPMKGHSHVYWYRQLPEEGLKFMVYLQKENIIDESGMPKERFSAEFPKEGPSILRIQQVVRGDSAAYFCASSPFAPGQGGGRELFFGEGSRLTVL.